The 29 T cell receptor beta chains presented below share a single source sample, sequenced in a study of T cell changes during pregnancy in multiple sclerosis. This table comes from immunoSEQ multiplex PCR, and its TCRdb copy is limited to in-frame clones, with some not included. Among about 44,000 clones listed, 80% to 95% were seen once. The sequences come from CD4+ T cells from peripheral blood mononuclear cells, collected in the first trimester of pregnancy. The receptors come from a female donor with multiple sclerosis, enrolled in a pregnancy study.

CDR3 sequence reads: CASSTTGQRNTEAFF. In nucleotides, the CDR3 is TGTGCCAGTAGTACTACAGGCCAGAGGAACACTGAAGCTTTCTTT. The chain uses TRBV19 and TRBJ1-1; perhaps TRBD1 as D (5 bases). The CDR3 is 15 residues long. The germline V gene encodes CDR1 LNHDA and CDR2 SQIVND (reference sequence). V lost 4 bases to trimming and J lost 1 base, with 13 bases between them. Full variable domain (missing parts from reference TRBV19 and TRBJ1-1): DGGITQSPKYLFRKEGQNVTLSCEQNLNHDAMYWYRQDPGQGLRLIYYSQIVNDFQKGDIAEGYSVSREKKESFPLTVTSAQKNPTAFYLCASSTTGQRNTEAFFGQGTRLTVV.

This clone appeared once. The V gene is TRBV7-2, the J gene TRBJ2-1; 11 bases align to TRBD2. Germline V gene sequence: CDR1 SGHTA, CDR2 FQGNSA. Losses at the gene ends were 6 bases for V and 6 bases for J; bases not matched to a gene: 10. The CDR3 has 16 residues. The CDR3 sequence: CASSLVSGRAGNEQFF. The CDR3 DNA reads TGTGCCAGCAGTCTCGTTAGCGGGAGGGCTGGCAATGAGCAGTTCTTC. The full variable domain, with the rest looked up from reference TRBV7-2 and TRBJ2-1, is GAGVSQSPSNKVTEKGKDVELRCDPISGHTALYWYRQSLGQGLEFLIYFQGNSAPDKSGLPSDRFSAERTGGSVSTLTIQRTQQEDSAVYLCASSLVSGRAGNEQFFGPGTRLTVL.

The rearrangement links TRBV7-8 to TRBJ1-1; tentatively, D is TRBD1 (6 bases). CDR3 length: 14 residues. The V gene lost 4 bases and the J gene lost 1 base, with 10 bases spanning the gap. Germline V CDR1 and CDR2: SGHVS, FQNEAQ. The CDR3 sequence is CASSSSDRNTEAFF. For the CDR3, the DNA is TGTGCCAGCAGCTCCTCGGACAGGAACACTGAAGCTTTCTTT.

This chain connects TRBV27 to TRBJ2-3, with 10 positions matching TRBD2. Looked up from germline, CDR1 is MNHEY and CDR2 is SMNVEV (reference sequence). CDR3 length equals 15 residues. The ends lost 3 bases at V and 1 base at J; junction bases unmatched: 1. The CDR3 DNA sequence: TGTGCCAGCAGTTTCCTAGCGGGAGGCACAGATACGCAGTATTTT. Its translation: CASSFLAGGTDTQYF.

The chain has TRBV10-3 and TRBJ2-3; 8 nucleotides align to TRBD2. V gave up 0 bases and J gave up 5 bases; unmatched junction bases: 4. The germline V gene has CDR1 ENHRY and CDR2 SYGVKD. CDR3 length: 15 amino acids. CDR3 sequence reads: CAISESGGRLDTQYF. In nucleotides, the CDR3 is TGTGCCATCAGTGAGTCTGGCGGGAGGTTAGATACGCAGTATTTT.

The CDR3 protein is CASRPDLGQPQHF. The CDR3 DNA follows: TGTGCCAGCAGACCCGACCTCGGGCAGCCCCAGCATTTT. V usage is TRBV28 and J usage is TRBJ1-5; no clear D gene. V lost 6 bases, J lost 7 bases, and 13 bases lay in between. Per germline, CDR1 MDHEN and CDR2 SYDVKM. This CDR3 is built from 13 residues.

The V gene is TRBV10-3, the J gene TRBJ2-5; 7 nucleotides line up with TRBD1. The CDR3 loop spans 15 amino acids. Germline V gene data show CDR1 as ENHRY and CDR2 as SYGVKD. V was clipped by 5 bases and J by 2 bases; unmatched bases: 8. CDR3 in amino acids: CAISPGTALQETQYF. The CDR3, as DNA: TGTGCCATCAGTCCAGGGACAGCACTTCAAGAGACCCAGTACTTC.

The V call is TRBV2, the J call TRBJ2-7; D may be TRBD2 (5 bases). The CDR3 runs to 12 residues. Germline lookup yields CDR1 SNHLY and CDR2 FYNNEI. Trimming removed 7 bases from V and 2 bases from J, with 9 bases in between. The CDR3 DNA sequence: TGTGCCAGCATGCGGGCCGCCTACGAGCAGTACTTC. Its protein is CASMRAAYEQYF.

The chain employs TRBV7-2 and TRBJ2-5; 8 positions match TRBD1. The junction had 5 bases not matched to a gene; V was cut back by 6 bases and J by 2 bases. The germline CDR1 and CDR2 sequences are SGHTA and FQGNSA. The CDR3 spans 14 residues. CDR3 region: CASSKTGVQETQYF. The CDR3 nucleotides are TGTGCCAGCAGTAAGACAGGGGTACAAGAGACCCAGTACTTC.

The V gene is TRBV7-9, the J gene TRBJ2-5; D gene uncertain. Germline lookup yields CDR1 SEHNR and CDR2 FQNEAQ (reference sequence). The CDR3 has 11 amino acids. The ends were cut back, 5 bases at V and 6 bases at J, with 7 bases in the middle. The CDR3 loop is CASSVEKTQYF. The CDR3 DNA is TGTGCCAGCAGCGTGGAGAAGACCCAGTACTTC.

The chain links TRBV6-1 to TRBJ2-5, with 16 bases lining up with TRBD2. Trimming at V came to 4 bases and at J to 2 bases, leaving 4 bases not matched to a gene. The CDR3 is 17 residues long. Germline V CDR1 and CDR2: MNHNS, SASEGT. The CDR3 nucleotides read TGTGCCAGCAGTGGGGGACTAGCGGGAGGGTCACAAGAGACCCAGTACTTC. Residues: CASSGGLAGGSQETQYF.

This rearrangement joins TRBV6-5 to TRBJ1-2; 7 bases match TRBD1. CDR1 is MNHEY and CDR2 is SVGAGI in the germline V gene. The CDR3 runs to 15 residues. J lost 8 bases, V lost 2 bases, and 11 bases had no gene match. The CDR3 sequence is CASSYQPTGMGGYTF. CDR3 bases: TGTGCCAGCAGTTACCAACCGACAGGGATGGGAGGCTACACCTTC.

This clone was detected only once. This chain connects TRBV5-1 to TRBJ2-3; 11 nucleotides align to TRBD2. V lost 5 bases to trimming and J lost 2 bases; unmatched junction nucleotides: 13. Germline V gene lookup returns CDR1 SGHRS and CDR2 YFSETQ. The CDR3 totals 18 residues. CDR3 region: CASSFAPRLAGTTDTQYF. The CDR3, as DNA: TGCGCCAGCAGTTTTGCCCCCAGACTAGCGGGAACCACAGATACGCAGTATTTT.

This chain links TRBV5-4 with TRBJ1-2; 10 nucleotides match TRBD1. Germline V gene data show CDR1 as SGHNT and CDR2 as YYREEE (reference sequence). V was clipped by 3 bases and J by 5 bases; unmatched bases: 7. The CDR3 length is 15 residues. In DNA, the CDR3 is TGTGCCAGCAGCTCCCCGGGACAGGGGAGGTATGGCTACACCTTC. This codes for CASSSPGQGRYGYTF.

V usage is TRBV9 and J usage is TRBJ2-2, with TRBD2 identical over 9 bases. Germline loops: CDR1 SGDLS, CDR2 YYNGEE. There are 19 residues in the CDR3. Trimming removed 2 bases from V and 1 base from J; junction bases left unmatched: 12. The CDR3 loop is CASSVLAGAIPRNTGELFF. CDR3 DNA sequence: TGTGCCAGCAGCGTGTTAGCGGGGGCAATCCCCCGGAACACCGGGGAGCTGTTTTTT.

CDR3 sequence (DNA): TGTGCCAGCAGTCCCCTTTTGCGGGAGAGGGAGGAGCAGTTCTTC. It is translated as CASSPLLREREEQFF. This chain connects TRBV28 to TRBJ2-1, with 7 nucleotides matching TRBD2. Per the germline V gene, CDR1 is MDHEN and CDR2 is SYDVKM. V lost 5 bases, J lost 10 bases, and 14 bases stayed unmatched. This CDR3 region has 15 residues.

This chain joins TRBV5-6 and TRBJ2-1; D is perhaps TRBD2 (5 bases). The CDR3 has 16 residues. Germline-derived CDR1 and CDR2 are SGHDT and YYEEEE. The V gene lost 5 bases and the J gene lost 3 bases, with 18 bases spanning the gap. The CDR3: CASSLRIGLNYNEQFF. CDR3 in DNA: TGTGCCAGCAGTTTGCGCATCGGACTCAACTACAATGAGCAGTTCTTC.

The gene calls are TRBV19 and TRBJ2-2; maybe TRBD2 (6 bases). Germline V gene sequence: CDR1 LNHDA, CDR2 SQIVND (reference sequence). V was trimmed by 7 bases and J by 6 bases, leaving 12 bases between them. This CDR3 has 13 amino acids. The CDR3 here is CASTPSGAGELFF. In nucleotides, the CDR3 is TGTGCCAGTACCCCTTCGGGGGCCGGGGAGCTGTTTTTT.

J is TRBJ2-5 and V is TRBV7-9, with D hard to call. Germline-derived CDR1 and CDR2 are SEHNR and FQNEAQ (reference sequence). Trimming took 5 bases from V and 1 from J, leaving 5 bases between them. This CDR3 region has 12 residues. The CDR3 loop reads CASSPFQETQYF. DNA of the CDR3: TGTGCCAGCAGCCCCTTCCAAGAGACCCAGTACTTC.

This clone was seen only once. J is TRBJ2-5 and V is TRBV7-9, with 7 positions matching TRBD2. After removal of 8 bases from V and 2 bases from J, the junction contained 11 bases not matched to a gene. This CDR3 is 15 amino acids long. Germline assignment: CDR1 SEHNR and CDR2 FQNEAQ (reference sequence). CDR3 region: CASSLGEGLQETQYF. The CDR3 DNA sequence: TGTGCCAGCTCTCTGGGGGAGGGCCTTCAAGAGACCCAGTACTTC.

The chain has TRBV6-1 and TRBJ1-6; possible D gene TRBD1, 6 bases. The germline V gene encodes CDR1 MNHNS and CDR2 SASEGT. Deletions cut 4 bases from V and 7 bases from J, with 14 bases between. The CDR3 has 15 residues. The CDR3 loop reads CASSALAQGNSPLHF. The CDR3 region has the DNA TGTGCCAGCAGTGCCTTAGCTCAGGGGAATTCACCCCTCCACTTT.

This clone was recorded only once. The chain has TRBV4-1 and TRBJ1-3; weak D call: TRBD1 (6 bases). V lost 0 bases to trimming and J lost 11 bases, with 14 bases between them. In germline, CDR1 is MGHRA, CDR2 YSYEKL. The CDR3 extends over 14 amino acids. CDR3 nucleotides: TGCGCCAGCAGCCAAGATTCGAGGGGGGGAGCCATATATTTT. Protein sequence: CASSQDSRGGAIYF.

The chain joins TRBV7-9 to TRBJ1-1; D unresolved. V lost 3 bases to trimming and J lost 2 bases, with 7 bases between them. The CDR3 is 13 amino acids. Looked up from germline, CDR1 is SEHNR and CDR2 is FQNEAQ (reference sequence). For the CDR3, the DNA is TGTGCCAGCAGCTTCGAGATTAACACTGAAGCTTTCTTT. Its protein is CASSFEINTEAFF.

The chain employs TRBV18 and TRBJ1-2; 10 bases fit TRBD1. J lost 6 bases, V lost 4 bases, and 5 bases had no gene match. Germline lookup yields CDR1 KGHSH and CDR2 LQKENI. The CDR3 totals 14 residues. DNA for the CDR3: TGTGCCAGCTCACAAGACAGGGGGCGGAATGGCTACACCTTC. Its translation: CASSQDRGRNGYTF. Full variable domain (missing parts from reference TRBV18 and TRBJ1-2): NAGVMQNPRHLVRRRGQEARLRCSPMKGHSHVYWYRQLPEEGLKFMVYLQKENIIDESGMPKERFSAEFPKEGPSILRIQQVVRGDSAAYFCASSQDRGRNGYTFGSGTRLTVV.

The chain has TRBV9 and TRBJ2-1, with 7 bases matching TRBD2. With V trimmed by 4 bases and J by 3 bases, 13 bases remained unmatched. The CDR3 is made up of 17 amino acids. Germline loops: CDR1 SGDLS, CDR2 YYNGEE. Written as DNA, the CDR3 is TGTGCCAGCAGCTCCCCCGGGGGAGGGGCCATCTACAATGAGCAGTTCTTC. Translating gives CASSSPGGGAIYNEQFF.

This clone has a count of ten or more. This chain connects TRBV11-3 to TRBJ1-3, with 9 bases lining up with TRBD1. Trimming removed 5 bases from V and 2 bases from J; junction bases left unmatched: 4. The CDR3 spans 15 residues. Germline V gene lookup returns CDR1 SGHNT and CDR2 YENEEA. This CDR3 reads CASSPGQGPGNTIYF. Written as DNA, the CDR3 is TGTGCCAGCAGCCCGGGACAGGGCCCTGGAAACACCATATATTTT.

This clone appeared once. The chain has TRBV28 and TRBJ2-5; TRBD1 is a possible D gene (6 bases). Germline CDR1 and CDR2: MDHEN and SYDVKM. V lost 6 bases to trimming and J lost 4 bases, with 12 bases between them. The CDR3 is made up of 13 amino acids. This CDR3 is CASSKDSPETQYF. The CDR3 DNA is TGTGCCAGCAGCAAGGACAGCCCAGAGACCCAGTACTTC.

V gene TRBV4-3 combines with J gene TRBJ2-2; 11 nucleotides align to TRBD2. Germline V CDR1 and CDR2: LGHNA, YSLEER. The CDR3 contains 16 residues. The junction had 6 bases not matched to a gene; V was cut back by 5 bases and J by 4 bases. Here the CDR3 reads CASSSLAGGLTGELFF. DNA of the CDR3: TGCGCCAGCAGCTCCCTAGCGGGAGGTCTCACCGGGGAGCTGTTTTTT.

The chain employs TRBV28 and TRBJ1-2, with TRBD1 matching 10 bases. Germline CDR1 is MDHEN and CDR2 is SYDVKM. The V segment lost 6 bases and the J segment 4 bases; nucleotides outside the gene matches: 2. The CDR3 is made up of 13 amino acids. CDR3 amino acids: CASRGQGIYGYTF. The CDR3 DNA sequence: TGTGCCAGCAGGGGACAGGGGATCTATGGCTACACCTTC.